Listed here is a single T cell receptor beta chain. Its antigen is unknown. This specimen belongs to a study of regulatory T cells in long-lasting Graves disease. Researchers made TCR beta libraries by using iRepertoire HTBI primers and running Arm-PCR on CDR3 regions. TCRdb re-analysed the multiplex PCR reads in MiXCR, keeping a single row per CDR3 protein. Of 530,000 or so distinct CDR3 sequences listed, less than 15% are singletons. Time point given: newly diagnosed GD, antithyroid drugs for less than 3 months. After RNA was extracted from PBMCs, the TCR library was made from it. Findings and caveats of the study: Thyroid tissue went unexamined; only peripheral blood was analyzed. Persistent patients had more shared public clonotypes (fewer than 3,000) than new patients (about 900).

The V end lost 8 bases, the J end lost 1 base, and 11 bases lay between the germline ends. CDR1 is KGHSH and CDR2 is LQKENI in the germline V gene. The CDR3 covers 13 residues. This same sample was also taken into another study, of T cells in Graves' hyperthyroidism and ophthalmopathy. As that report states: TCR CDR3 underwent first-round RT-PCR with the HTBI primer set.

The material sequenced was peripheral blood mononuclear cells (PBMCs), taken at new diagnosis, from a patient treated with antithyroid drugs. This chain links TRBV18 with TRBJ1-2; D is perhaps TRBD1 (6 bases). The source of this sequence is a young man with Graves disease. The CDR3, as DNA: TGTGCCAGCAAACAGGGAGTTAACTATGGCTACACCTTC. Its protein product is CASKQGVNYGYTF.